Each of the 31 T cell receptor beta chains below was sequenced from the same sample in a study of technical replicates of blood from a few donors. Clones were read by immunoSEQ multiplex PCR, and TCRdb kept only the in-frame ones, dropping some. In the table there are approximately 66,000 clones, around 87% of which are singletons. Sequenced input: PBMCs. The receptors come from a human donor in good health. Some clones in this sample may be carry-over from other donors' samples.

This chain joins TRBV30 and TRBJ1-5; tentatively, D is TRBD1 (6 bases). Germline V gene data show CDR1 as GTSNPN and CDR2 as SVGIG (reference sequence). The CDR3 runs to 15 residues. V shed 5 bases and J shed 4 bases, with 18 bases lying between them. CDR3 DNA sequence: TGTGCCTGGGCCGATACAGGGTTGGGGAATCAGCCCCAGCATTTT. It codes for CAWADTGLGNQPQHF. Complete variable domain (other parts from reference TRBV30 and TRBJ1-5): SQTIHQWPATLVQPVGSPLSLECTVEGTSNPNLYWYRQAAGRGLQLLFYSVGIGQISSEVPQNLSASRPQDRQFILSSKKLLLSDSGFYLCAWADTGLGNQPQHFGDGTRLSIL.

Here the CDR3 reads CASSTAGTNTGELFF. CDR3 bases: TGTGCCAGTAGTACGGCGGGAACGAACACCGGGGAGCTGTTTTTT. This chain joins TRBV19 and TRBJ2-2; possibly TRBD2 for D (6 bases). The CDR3 is 15 amino acids. V lost 4 bases to trimming and J lost 0 bases, with 9 bases between them. Per germline, CDR1 LNHDA and CDR2 SQIVND (reference sequence).

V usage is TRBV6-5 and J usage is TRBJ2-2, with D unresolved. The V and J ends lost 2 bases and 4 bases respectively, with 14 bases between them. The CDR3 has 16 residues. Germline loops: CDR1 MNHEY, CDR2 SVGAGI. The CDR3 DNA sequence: TGTGCCAGCAGTTACGACCATAACCCAGGCACCGGGGAGCTGTTTTTT. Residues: CASSYDHNPGTGELFF.

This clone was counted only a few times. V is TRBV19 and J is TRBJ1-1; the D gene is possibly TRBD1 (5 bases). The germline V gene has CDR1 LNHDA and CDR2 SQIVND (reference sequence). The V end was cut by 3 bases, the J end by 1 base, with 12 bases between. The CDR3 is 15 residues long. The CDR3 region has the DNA TGTGCCAGTAGTATTCTTGGGGGAGGGAACACTGAAGCTTTCTTT. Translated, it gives CASSILGGGNTEAFF.

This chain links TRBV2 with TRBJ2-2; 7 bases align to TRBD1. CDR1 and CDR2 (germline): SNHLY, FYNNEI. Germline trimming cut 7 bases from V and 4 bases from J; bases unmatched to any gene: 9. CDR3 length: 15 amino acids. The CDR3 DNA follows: TGTGCCAGCACCCGGGACGGGACAGCCACCGGGGAGCTGTTTTTT. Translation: CASTRDGTATGELFF.

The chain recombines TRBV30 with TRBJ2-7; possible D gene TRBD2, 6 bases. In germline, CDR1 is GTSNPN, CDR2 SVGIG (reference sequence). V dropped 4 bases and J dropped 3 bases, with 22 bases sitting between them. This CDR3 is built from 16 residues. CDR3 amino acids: CAWTTRDSRGNYEQYF. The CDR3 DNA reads TGTGCCTGGACCACCCGGGACTCCCGTGGGAACTACGAGCAGTACTTC.

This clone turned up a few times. DNA for the CDR3: TGTGCCAGCAGCCGGAGGGGGGGGAAAGCCAAAAACATTCAGTACTTC. It is translated as CASSRRGGKAKNIQYF. This chain links TRBV5-7 with TRBJ2-4, with D possibly TRBD2 on 7 matching bases. TRBV5-7 is flagged as an ORF with uncertain function. The CDR3 sequence is 16 residues long. V shed 4 bases and J shed 0 bases, with 14 bases lying between them.

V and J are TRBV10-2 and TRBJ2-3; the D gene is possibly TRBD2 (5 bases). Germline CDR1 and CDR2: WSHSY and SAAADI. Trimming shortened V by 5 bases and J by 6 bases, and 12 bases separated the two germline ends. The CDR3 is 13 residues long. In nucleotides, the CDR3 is TGCGCCAGCAGTTCGGGGTACGGGGATACGCAGTATTTT. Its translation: CASSSGYGDTQYF.

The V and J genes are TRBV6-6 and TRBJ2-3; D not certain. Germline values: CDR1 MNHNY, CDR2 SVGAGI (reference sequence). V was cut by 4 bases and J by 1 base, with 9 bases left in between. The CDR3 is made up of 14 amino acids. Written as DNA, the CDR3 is TGTGCCAGCAGTTCACGGTTAGGCACAGATACGCAGTATTTT. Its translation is CASSSRLGTDTQYF.

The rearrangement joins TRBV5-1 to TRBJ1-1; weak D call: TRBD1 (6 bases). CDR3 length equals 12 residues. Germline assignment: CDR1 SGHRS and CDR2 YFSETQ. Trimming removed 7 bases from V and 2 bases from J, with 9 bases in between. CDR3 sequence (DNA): TGCGCCAGCGGACAGAGTAACACTGAAGCTTTCTTT. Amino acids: CASGQSNTEAFF.

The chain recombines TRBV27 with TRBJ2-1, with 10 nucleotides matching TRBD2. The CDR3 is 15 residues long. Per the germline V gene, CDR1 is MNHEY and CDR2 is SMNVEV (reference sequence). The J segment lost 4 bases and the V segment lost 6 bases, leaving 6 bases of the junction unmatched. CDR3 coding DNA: TGTGCCAGCAGCCAAAGCGGGAGGGCGTACAATGAGCAGTTCTTC. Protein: CASSQSGRAYNEQFF.

CDR3 coding DNA: TGTGCCAGTAGTATAGATCCTTCGGGGTTCGGAAACACCATATATTTT. This translates into CASSIDPSGFGNTIYF. V gene TRBV19 combines with J gene TRBJ1-3, with no clear D. Trimming removed 0 bases from V and 4 bases from J, with 13 bases in between. CDR1 and CDR2 (germline): LNHDA, SQIVND (reference sequence). The CDR3 runs 16 residues.

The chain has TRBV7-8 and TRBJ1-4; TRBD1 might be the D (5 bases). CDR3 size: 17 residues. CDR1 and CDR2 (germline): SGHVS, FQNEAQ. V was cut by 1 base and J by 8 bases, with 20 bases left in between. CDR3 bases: TGTGCCAGCAGCTTAGAGAGTGGGAGGGGACCGGGCGAAAAACTGTTTTTT. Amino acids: CASSLESGRGPGEKLFF.

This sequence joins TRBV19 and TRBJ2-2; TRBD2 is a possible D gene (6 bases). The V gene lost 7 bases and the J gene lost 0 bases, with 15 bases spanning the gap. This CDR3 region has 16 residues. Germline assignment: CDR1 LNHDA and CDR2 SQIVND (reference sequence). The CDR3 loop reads CASIGAGRTNTGELFF. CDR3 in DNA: TGTGCCAGTATTGGGGCGGGGAGAACGAACACCGGGGAGCTGTTTTTT.

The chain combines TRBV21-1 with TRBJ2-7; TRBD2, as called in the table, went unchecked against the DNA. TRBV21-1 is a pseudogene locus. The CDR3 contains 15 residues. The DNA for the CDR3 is TGTGCCAGCAGCAAATGGCGGGGGGCGTCCTACGAGCAGTACTTC. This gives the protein CASSKWRGASYEQYF.

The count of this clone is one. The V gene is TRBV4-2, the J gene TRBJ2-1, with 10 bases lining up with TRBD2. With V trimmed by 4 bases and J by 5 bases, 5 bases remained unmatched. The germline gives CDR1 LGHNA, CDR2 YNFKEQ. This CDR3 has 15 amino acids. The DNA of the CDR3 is TGTGCCAGCAGCCGTACTAGCGGGGCCGACAATGAGCAGTTCTTC. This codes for CASSRTSGADNEQFF.

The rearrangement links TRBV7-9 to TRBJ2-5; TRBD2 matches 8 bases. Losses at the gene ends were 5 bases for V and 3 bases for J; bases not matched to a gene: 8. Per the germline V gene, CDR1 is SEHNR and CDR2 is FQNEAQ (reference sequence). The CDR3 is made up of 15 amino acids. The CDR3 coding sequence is TGTGCCAGCAGCCCGAGCGGGAGTGGGGAAGAGACCCAGTACTTC. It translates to CASSPSGSGEETQYF.

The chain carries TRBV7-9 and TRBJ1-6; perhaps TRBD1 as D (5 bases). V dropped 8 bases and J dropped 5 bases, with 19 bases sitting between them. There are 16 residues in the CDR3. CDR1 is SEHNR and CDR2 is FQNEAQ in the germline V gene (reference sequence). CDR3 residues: CASLDAGIGDNSPLHF. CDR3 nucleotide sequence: TGTGCCAGCTTGGACGCAGGGATAGGGGATAATTCACCCCTCCACTTT.

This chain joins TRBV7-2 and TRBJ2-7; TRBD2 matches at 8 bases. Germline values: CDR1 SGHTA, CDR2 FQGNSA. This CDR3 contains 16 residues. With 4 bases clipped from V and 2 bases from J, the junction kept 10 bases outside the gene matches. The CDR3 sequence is CASSSLGGGPPYEQYF. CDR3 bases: TGTGCCAGCAGCTCCCTAGGCGGGGGGCCGCCCTACGAGCAGTACTTC.

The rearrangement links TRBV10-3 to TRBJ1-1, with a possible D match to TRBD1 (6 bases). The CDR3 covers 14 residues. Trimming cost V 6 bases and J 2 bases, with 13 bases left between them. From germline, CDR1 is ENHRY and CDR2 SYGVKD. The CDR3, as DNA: TGTGCCATCAGCAAGGGGGGGGGCAACACTGAAGCTTTCTTT. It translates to CAISKGGGNTEAFF.

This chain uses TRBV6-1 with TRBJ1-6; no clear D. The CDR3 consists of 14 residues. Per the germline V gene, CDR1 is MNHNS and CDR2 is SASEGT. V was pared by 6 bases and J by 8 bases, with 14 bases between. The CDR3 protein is CASREPVPYSPLHF. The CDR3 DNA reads TGTGCCAGCAGAGAGCCCGTCCCCTATTCACCCCTCCACTTT.

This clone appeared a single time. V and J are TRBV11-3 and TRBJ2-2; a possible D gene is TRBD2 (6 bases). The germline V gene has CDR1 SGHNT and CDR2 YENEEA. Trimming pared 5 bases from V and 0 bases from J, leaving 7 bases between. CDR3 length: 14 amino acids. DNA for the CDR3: TGTGCCAGCAGCCGGGGGACGAACACCGGGGAGCTGTTTTTT. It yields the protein CASSRGTNTGELFF.

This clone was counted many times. The CDR3 here is CASSPFPGQGNIEQYF. CDR3 nucleotides: TGTGCCAGCAGCCCGTTCCCGGGACAGGGAAACATCGAGCAGTACTTC. The rearrangement uses TRBV7-8 and TRBJ2-7; 9 bases are shared with TRBD1. J was trimmed by 6 bases and V by 5 bases; bases with no gene match: 14. Per the germline V gene, CDR1 is SGHVS and CDR2 is FQNEAQ. The CDR3 sequence is 16 residues long.

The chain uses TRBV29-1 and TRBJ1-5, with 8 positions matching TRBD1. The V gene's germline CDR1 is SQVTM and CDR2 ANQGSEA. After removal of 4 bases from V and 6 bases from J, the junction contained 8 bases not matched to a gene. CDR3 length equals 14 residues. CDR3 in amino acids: CSVGSTGGSQPQHF. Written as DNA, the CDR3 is TGCAGCGTTGGGTCAACAGGGGGGAGTCAGCCCCAGCATTTT.

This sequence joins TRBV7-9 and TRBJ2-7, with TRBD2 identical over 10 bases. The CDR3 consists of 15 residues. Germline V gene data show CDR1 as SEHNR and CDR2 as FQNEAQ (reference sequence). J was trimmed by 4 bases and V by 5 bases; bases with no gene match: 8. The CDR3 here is CASSDASGSTYEQYF. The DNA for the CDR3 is TGTGCCAGCAGCGACGCTAGCGGGAGTACGTACGAGCAGTACTTC.

The CDR3 DNA is TGTGCCAGCAGCGCAGTAGGGGACACAGATACGCAGTATTTT. Protein: CASSAVGDTDTQYF. This rearrangement joins TRBV11-2 to TRBJ2-3, with a weak D call TRBD1 (5 bases). V lost 5 bases, J lost 2 bases, and 11 bases lay in between. The CDR3 totals 14 residues. Per the germline V gene, CDR1 is SGHAT and CDR2 is FQNNGV.

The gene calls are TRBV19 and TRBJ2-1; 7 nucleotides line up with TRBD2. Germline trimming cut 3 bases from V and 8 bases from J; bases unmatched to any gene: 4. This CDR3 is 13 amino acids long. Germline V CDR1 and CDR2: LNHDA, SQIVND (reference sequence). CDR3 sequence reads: CASSIGLVYEQFF. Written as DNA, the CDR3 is TGTGCCAGTAGTATTGGACTAGTCTATGAGCAGTTCTTC. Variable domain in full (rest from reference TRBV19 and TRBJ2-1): DGGITQSPKYLFRKEGQNVTLSCEQNLNHDAMYWYRQDPGQGLRLIYYSQIVNDFQKGDIAEGYSVSREKKESFPLTVTSAQKNPTAFYLCASSIGLVYEQFFGPGTRLTVL.

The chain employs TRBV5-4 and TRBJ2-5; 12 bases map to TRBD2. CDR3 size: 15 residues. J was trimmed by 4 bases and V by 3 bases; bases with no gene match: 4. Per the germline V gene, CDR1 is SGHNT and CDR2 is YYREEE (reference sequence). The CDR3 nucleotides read TGTGCCAGCAGCTCTAGCGGGGGGGTCGCAGAGACCCAGTACTTC. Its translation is CASSSSGGVAETQYF.

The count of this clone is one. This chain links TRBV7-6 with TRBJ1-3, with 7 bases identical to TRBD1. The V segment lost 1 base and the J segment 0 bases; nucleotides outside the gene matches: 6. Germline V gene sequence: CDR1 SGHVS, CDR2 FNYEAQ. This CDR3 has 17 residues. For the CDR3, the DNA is TGTGCCAGCAGCTTAGGCGGGACAGTCCTCTCTGGAAACACCATATATTTT. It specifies CASSLGGTVLSGNTIYF.

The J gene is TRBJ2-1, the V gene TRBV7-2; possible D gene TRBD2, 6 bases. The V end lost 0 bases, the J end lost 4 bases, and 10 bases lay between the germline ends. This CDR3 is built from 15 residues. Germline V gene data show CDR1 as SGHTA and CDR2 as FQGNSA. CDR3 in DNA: TGTGCCAGCAGCTTAGCTGTCGGGGGTTACAATGAGCAGTTCTTC. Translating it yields CASSLAVGGYNEQFF.

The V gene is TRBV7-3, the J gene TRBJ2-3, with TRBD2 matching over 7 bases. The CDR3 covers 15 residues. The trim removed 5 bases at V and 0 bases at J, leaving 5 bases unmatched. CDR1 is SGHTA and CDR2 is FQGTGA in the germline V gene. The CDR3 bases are TGTGCCAGCAGCCTCAGGCGGGGGAGCACAGATACGCAGTATTTT. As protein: CASSLRRGSTDTQYF.